The 26 T cell receptor beta chains reported below all come from one sample, sequenced in a study of blood T cell repertoires in COVID-19. The method was immunoSEQ multiplex PCR; TCRdb's version includes in-frame clones alone and lacks a portion of them. This table holds approximately 130,000 clones, approximately 89% found once. The specimen sequenced was peripheral blood. The source is a human donor in a cohort sampled during active COVID-19.

The rearrangement links TRBV6-5 to TRBJ1-3, with TRBD1 matching 10 bases. Germline V gene lookup returns CDR1 MNHEY and CDR2 SVGAGI. This CDR3 has 15 amino acids. The trim removed 4 bases at V and 2 bases at J, leaving 2 bases unmatched. The CDR3 region has the DNA TGTGCCAGCAGTTTGGGGACAGGGGCTGGAAACACCATATATTTT. Translation gives CASSLGTGAGNTIYF.

CDR3 sequence: CASSYGLAGPNSPLHF. As DNA, the CDR3 is TGTGCCAGCAGTTACGGTCTTGCAGGGCCAAATTCACCCCTCCACTTT. The chain couples TRBV6-5 to TRBJ1-6, with TRBD1 as a possible D gene (5 bases). The germline V gene has CDR1 MNHEY and CDR2 SVGAGI. The V end lost 2 bases, the J end lost 7 bases, and 15 bases lay between the germline ends. The CDR3 extends over 16 amino acids.

The CDR3 reads CASSLGISRGRNEKLFF. DNA for the CDR3: TGTGCCAGCAGCTTGGGGATTAGCAGGGGGCGGAATGAAAAACTGTTTTTT. The rearrangement links TRBV7-2 to TRBJ1-4; the match to TRBD1 covers 8 bases. This CDR3 comprises 17 residues. The junction had 11 bases not matched to a gene; V was cut back by 3 bases and J by 5 bases. Looked up from germline, CDR1 is SGHTA and CDR2 is FQGNSA.

This clone was seen a single time. The rearrangement joins TRBV5-6 to TRBJ1-5, with D tentatively TRBD1 (5 bases). Germline loops: CDR1 SGHDT, CDR2 YYEEEE. V was pared by 1 base and J by 6 bases, with 14 bases between. There are 15 residues in the CDR3. The CDR3 DNA is TGTGCCAGCAGCTTGAATCCCCAGGGTATTCAGCCCCAGCATTTT. Protein product: CASSLNPQGIQPQHF.

The sample holds one count of this clone. The gene calls are TRBV3-1 (or the pseudogene TRBV3-2) and TRBJ2-7; the D gene is possibly TRBD1 (6 bases). Germline CDR1 LGHDT, CDR2 YNNKEL (reference sequence). Between the trimmed V and J ends, which lost 2 bases and 7 bases, there was a span of 9 bases. CDR3 length: 12 residues. The CDR3, as DNA: TGTGCCAGCAGCCAACAGGGGTGGGAGCAGTACTTC. Translated, it gives CASSQQGWEQYF.

The chain joins TRBV21-1 to TRBJ1-5. TRBV21-1 is a listed pseudogene. This CDR3 comprises 19 residues. The CDR3 protein is CASSLSIRSLKPGNQPQHF. CDR3 in DNA: TGTGCCAGCAGCCTTTCCATCCGGAGTTTAAAGCCCGGCAATCAGCCCCAGCATTTT.

The genes are TRBV19 and TRBJ2-5, with 10 bases fitting TRBD1. This CDR3 region has 13 residues. Trimming at V came to 4 bases and at J to 10 bases, leaving 6 bases not matched to a gene. The germline V gene encodes CDR1 LNHDA and CDR2 SQIVND (reference sequence). For the CDR3, the DNA is TGTGCCAGTAGTAACCAGACAGGGGGCGGCCAGTACTTC. Protein sequence: CASSNQTGGGQYF.

CDR3 sequence reads: CASSLEGDGNQPQHF. CDR3 bases: TGTGCCAGCAGCCTGGAGGGTGATGGCAATCAGCCCCAGCATTTT. The V and J genes are TRBV7-9 and TRBJ1-5; D ambiguous. Between the trimmed V and J ends, which lost 5 bases and 2 bases, there was a span of 13 bases. The CDR3 spans 15 residues. Germline assignment: CDR1 SEHNR and CDR2 FQNEAQ (reference sequence).

The chain carries TRBV7-2 and TRBJ2-3; D gene ambiguous. The CDR3 has 12 amino acids. Germline CDR1 is SGHTA and CDR2 is FQGNSA. V lost 5 bases and J lost 4, with 7 bases in between. The CDR3 sequence is CASSQSPDTQYF. For the CDR3, the DNA is TGTGCCAGCAGCCAAAGCCCAGATACGCAGTATTTT.

The V and J genes are TRBV11-3 and TRBJ2-2, with D possibly TRBD1 on 7 matching bases. Per germline, CDR1 SGHNT and CDR2 YENEEA. V shed 5 bases and J shed 3 bases, with 10 bases lying between them. This CDR3 region has 14 residues. The CDR3 sequence is CASSQGGDTGELFF. The CDR3 coding sequence is TGTGCCAGCAGCCAGGGGGGAGACACCGGGGAGCTGTTTTTT.

The chain uses TRBV30 and TRBJ1-6; D unresolved. V lost 3 bases to trimming and J lost 6 bases, with 6 bases between them. CDR1 GTSNPN and CDR2 SVGIG come from the germline V gene (reference sequence). This CDR3 has 12 residues. The CDR3 loop is CAWSPSNSPLHF. The CDR3, as DNA: TGTGCCTGGAGCCCTAGTAATTCACCCCTCCACTTT.

This clone was seen more than once but under ten times. The J gene is TRBJ1-1, the V gene TRBV19; no reliable D call. The CDR3 extends over 14 amino acids. Trimming cost V 3 bases and J 1 base, with 9 bases left between them. Germline V gene lookup returns CDR1 LNHDA and CDR2 SQIVND (reference sequence). The CDR3: CASSIVTGNTEAFF. As DNA, the CDR3 is TGTGCCAGTAGTATTGTGACGGGGAACACTGAAGCTTTCTTT.

The V and J genes are TRBV7-2 and TRBJ2-5; D may be TRBD2 (5 bases). The V end was cut by 5 bases, the J end by 4 bases, with 11 bases between. The germline gives CDR1 SGHTA, CDR2 FQGNSA. The CDR3 runs to 13 residues. The CDR3 loop reads CASSVGVGETQYF. The CDR3 DNA reads as TGTGCCAGCAGCGTCGGGGTTGGAGAGACCCAGTACTTC.

This clone appeared a few times. V gene TRBV19 combines with J gene TRBJ1-1; D gene ambiguous. The CDR3 covers 12 residues. With 4 bases removed from V and 3 bases from J, the gap between germline ends came to 6 bases. In germline, CDR1 is LNHDA, CDR2 SQIVND (reference sequence). The CDR3 spells CASSTSYTEAFF. For the CDR3, the DNA is TGTGCCAGTAGTACCTCGTACACTGAAGCTTTCTTT.

The chain joins TRBV19 to TRBJ2-6, with D tentatively TRBD1 (6 bases). The germline V gene encodes CDR1 LNHDA and CDR2 SQIVND (reference sequence). The CDR3 runs 17 residues. Trimming shortened V by 11 bases and J by 1 base, and 21 bases separated the two germline ends. The CDR3 spells CASTMGTSSSGANVLTF. The DNA for the CDR3 is TGTGCCTCCACCATGGGGACATCCTCTTCTGGGGCCAACGTCCTGACTTTC.

This clone was found a few times. V usage is TRBV7-9 and J usage is TRBJ1-1; possibly TRBD1 for D (5 bases). This CDR3 has 14 amino acids. With 1 base removed from V and 0 bases from J, the gap between germline ends came to 6 bases. The germline V gene encodes CDR1 SEHNR and CDR2 FQNEAQ (reference sequence). For the CDR3, the DNA is TGTGCCAGCAGCTTAGAGGGGTTGAACACTGAAGCTTTCTTT. It codes for CASSLEGLNTEAFF.

The V call is TRBV19, the J call TRBJ1-4; D is unclear. Trimming took off 3 bases at V and 7 bases at J, with 9 bases between the two ends. The CDR3 covers 13 residues. Germline assignment: CDR1 LNHDA and CDR2 SQIVND (reference sequence). CDR3 in DNA: TGTGCCAGTAGTATCAGCCGGGTTGAAAAACTGTTTTTT. This encodes CASSISRVEKLFF.

The chain employs TRBV10-3 and TRBJ1-1, with D possibly matching TRBD1 (6 bases). The CDR3 has 17 amino acids. Germline V gene data show CDR1 as ENHRY and CDR2 as SYGVKD. V dropped 8 bases and J dropped 2 bases, with 24 bases sitting between them. This CDR3 is CAISDILTGLKNTEAFF. The CDR3 DNA is TGTGCCATCTCTGATATACTGACAGGATTAAAAAACACTGAAGCTTTCTTT.

This clone was found once. V is TRBV7-2 and J is TRBJ2-1; 8 bases match TRBD2. CDR3 length equals 16 residues. Germline CDR1 SGHTA, CDR2 FQGNSA. The trim removed 1 base at V and 7 bases at J, leaving 9 bases unmatched. The chain's CDR3 is CASSLVSGVAGNEQFF. As DNA, the CDR3 is TGTGCCAGCAGCTTAGTGTCGGGGGTAGCGGGAAATGAGCAGTTCTTC.

The rearrangement uses TRBV11-2 and TRBJ2-2, with TRBD2 identical over 11 bases. With 1 base clipped from V and 1 base from J, the junction kept 5 bases outside the gene matches. The V gene's germline CDR1 is SGHAT and CDR2 FQNNGV. The CDR3 sequence is 18 residues long. CDR3 residues: CASSLGLAGGGNTGELFF. The CDR3, as DNA: TGTGCCAGCAGCTTAGGGCTAGCGGGAGGTGGGAACACCGGGGAGCTGTTTTTT.

As DNA, the CDR3 is TGTGCCAGCAGTTACGCACAGTACACCGGGGAGCTGTTTTTT. Its translation is CASSYAQYTGELFF. The chain combines TRBV6-2 or TRBV6-3 with TRBJ2-2, with no clear D. The ends were cut back, 2 bases at V and 3 bases at J, with 7 bases in the middle. The germline V gene has CDR1 MNHEY and CDR2 SVGEGT. The CDR3 sequence is 14 residues long.

V is TRBV2 and J is TRBJ2-2, with D maybe TRBD2 (5 bases). The V and J ends lost 6 bases and 4 bases respectively, with 9 bases between them. Per the germline V gene, CDR1 is SNHLY and CDR2 is FYNNEI. CDR3 length equals 13 residues. CDR3 residues: CASRATSTGELFF. CDR3 bases: TGTGCCAGCAGAGCAACTAGCACCGGGGAGCTGTTTTTT.

The rearrangement uses TRBV19 and TRBJ2-5; weak D call: TRBD2 (5 bases). Germline assignment: CDR1 LNHDA and CDR2 SQIVND (reference sequence). This CDR3 spans 15 amino acids. V lost 4 bases and J lost 2, with 14 bases in between. CDR3 nucleotide sequence: TGTGCCAGTAGTAGAGGAGCGGACCTACAAGAGACCCAGTACTTC. It encodes CASSRGADLQETQYF. The variable domain in full, with the rest retrieved from reference TRBV19 and TRBJ2-5, is DGGITQSPKYLFRKEGQNVTLSCEQNLNHDAMYWYRQDPGQGLRLIYYSQIVNDFQKGDIAEGYSVSREKKESFPLTVTSAQKNPTAFYLCASSRGADLQETQYFGPGTRLLVL.

The chain is built from TRBV12-3 or TRBV12-4 and TRBJ2-5, with TRBD1 as a possible D gene (5 bases). This CDR3 has 13 residues. Trimming left V 1 base short and J 5 bases short, with 8 bases between. CDR3 loop: CASSLEGYETQYF. The CDR3, as DNA: TGTGCCAGCAGTTTAGAGGGGTATGAGACCCAGTACTTC.

V is TRBV9 and J is TRBJ2-2, with 7 bases matching TRBD1. The germline V gene has CDR1 SGDLS and CDR2 YYNGEE. V trimming: 4 bases; J trimming: 5 bases; junction bases outside the gene matches: 5. This CDR3 contains 14 residues. For the CDR3, the DNA is TGTGCCAGCAGCACAACAGGGGATACCGGGGAGCTGTTTTTT. This encodes CASSTTGDTGELFF.

This clone occurred a few times. Here the CDR3 DNA reads TGTGCCAGCAGTCCAGCGCTAGGTGTGTTAGAGACCCAGTACTTC. Its protein product is CASSPALGVLETQYF. This rearrangement joins TRBV27 to TRBJ2-5, with D uncertain. Germline CDR1 is MNHEY and CDR2 is SMNVEV (reference sequence). The V end was cut by 5 bases, the J end by 4 bases, with 17 bases between. The CDR3 extends over 15 amino acids.